Each of the 11 T cell receptor beta chains below was sequenced from the same sample in a study of CD8+CD57+ T cells in acquired aplastic anemia. TCR beta VDJ and CDR3 were profiled, and genomic DNA was the template. TCRdb ran MiXCR on the reads and lists one entry per CDR3 protein. The sample comprises around 80,000 distinct CDR3 sequences, just over 70% of which are singletons, and 65% to 85% rests with the top ten. An expansion of CD8+CD57+ cells by flow cytometry had been shown in patients chosen for sequencing. The sequencing sample was made of sorted CD4+, CD8+, or CD8+CD57+ T cells (not recorded which) from PBMCs. The receptors originated from a human donor with aplastic anemia.

V usage is TRBV2 and J usage is TRBJ1-2, with D perhaps TRBD1 (5 bases). This CDR3 spans 14 amino acids. Germline-derived CDR1 and CDR2 are SNHLY and FYNNEI. The germline V and J ends were trimmed by 3 bases and 5 bases, with 13 bases remaining between them. CDR3 nucleotide sequence: TGTGCCAGCAGTGACGACAGATTGAGTTATGGCTACACCTTC. Translated: CASSDDRLSYGYTF.

The genes are TRBV15 and TRBJ2-2, with D unclear. V was trimmed by 6 bases and J by 0 bases, leaving 11 bases between them. The length of the CDR3 is 15 residues. Germline V gene data show CDR1 as LNHNV and CDR2 as YYDKDF (reference sequence). The CDR3 DNA reads as TGTGCCACCAGACAAGACTGGACGAACACCGGGGAGCTGTTTTTT. Encoded protein: CATRQDWTNTGELFF.

On this clonotype: A read error is possible here, since a much larger clone lies one base away. J is TRBJ1-4 and V is TRBV9, with D uncertain. CDR3 length: 14 residues. CDR1 is SGDLS and CDR2 is YYNGEE in the germline V gene. Here the CDR3 reads CTSSVGLLNEKLFF. The CDR3 nucleotides are TGTACCAGCAGCGTAGGTCTGCTTAATGAAAAACTGTTTTTT.

The rearrangement links TRBV15 to TRBJ2-5; 7 nucleotides line up with TRBD1. V lost 10 bases and J lost 4; bases outside the gene matches: 12. This CDR3 is 14 amino acids long. CDR1 and CDR2 from the germline V gene are LNHNV and YYDKDF (reference sequence). As DNA, the CDR3 is TGTGCCAGCCTACAGGGGAGAGGGGCAGAGACCCAGTACTTC. Translated: CASLQGRGAETQYF.

The chain combines TRBV20-1 with TRBJ1-5, with unresolved D. This CDR3 is 14 amino acids long. V dropped 2 bases and J dropped 0 bases, with 8 bases sitting between them. The V gene's germline CDR1 is DFQATT and CDR2 SNEGSKA (reference sequence). CDR3 sequence (DNA): TGCAGTGCTAGAAAGAAGGCTAGCAATCAGCCCCAGCATTTT. Protein: CSARKKASNQPQHF.

This clonotype was detected only a few times. This rearrangement joins TRBV11-1 to TRBJ2-7; TRBD2 agrees at 8 bases. Losses at the gene ends were 8 bases for V and 3 bases for J; bases not matched to a gene: 15. CDR1 and CDR2 (germline): SGHAT, FQDESV (reference sequence). CDR3 length: 16 amino acids. The CDR3 spells CASAKGAGGRFYEQYF. The CDR3 DNA reads as TGTGCCAGCGCAAAAGGGGCGGGGGGCAGATTCTACGAGCAGTACTTC.

The chain employs TRBV5-6 and TRBJ2-7, with 9 bases that match TRBD2. The germline CDR1 and CDR2 sequences are SGHDT and YYEEEE. With V trimmed by 4 bases and J by 6 bases, 8 bases remained unmatched. The CDR3 consists of 14 residues. This CDR3 is CASSLPGLASEQYF. CDR3 DNA sequence: TGTGCCAGCAGCCTGCCGGGACTAGCTTCCGAGCAGTACTTC.

This sequence joins TRBV15 and TRBJ1-4, with D perhaps TRBD1 (6 bases). The V and J ends lost 7 bases and 0 bases respectively, with 12 bases between them. Germline CDR1 is LNHNV and CDR2 is YYDKDF (reference sequence). This CDR3 has 15 residues. CDR3: CATNGGRATNEKLFF. The CDR3 bases are TGTGCCACCAACGGGGGGCGTGCAACTAATGAAAAACTGTTTTTT. The full variable domain, in which reference TRBV15 and TRBJ1-4 provide the parts outside the CDR3, is DAMVIQNPRYQVTQFGKPVTLSCSQTLNHNVMYWYQQKSSQAPKLLFHYYDKDFNNEADTPDNFQSRRPNTSFCFLDIRSPGLGDTAMYLCATNGGRATNEKLFFGSGTQLSVL.

V gene TRBV19 combines with J gene TRBJ2-7; 11 bases are shared with TRBD1. This CDR3 contains 18 residues. Germline loops: CDR1 LNHDA, CDR2 SQIVND (reference sequence). The junction had 14 bases not matched to a gene; V was cut back by 4 bases and J by 3 bases. CDR3 amino acids: CASSKGQGVTPYYYEQYF. CDR3 nucleotides: TGTGCCAGTAGTAAGGGACAGGGGGTAACTCCGTACTACTACGAGCAGTACTTC.

To note about this clonotype: This may be a read error: a much more frequent sequence differs by one nucleotide. The V gene is TRBV16, the J gene TRBJ2-7; TRBD1 matches 11 bases. This CDR3 has 14 residues. CDR1 is KGHSY and CDR2 is FQNENV in the germline V gene. The CDR3 loop reads CASSLRTGGYKQYF. DNA of the CDR3: TGCGCCAGCAGCCTCCGGACAGGGGGCTACAAGCAGTACTTC.

The V gene is TRBV11-2, the J gene TRBJ2-7; D could derive from TRBD1 or TRBD2 (5 bases each). The CDR3 has 16 amino acids. Trimming removed 4 bases from V and 3 bases from J, with 19 bases in between. Per the germline V gene, CDR1 is SGHAT and CDR2 is FQNNGV. As DNA, the CDR3 is TGTGCCAGCAGCTCCCGGGACGGATTCCTTTACTACGAGCAGTACTTC. Translation gives CASSSRDGFLYYEQYF.